This is a list of T cell receptor beta chains from one sample in a study of blood T cell repertoires in COVID-19. The assay was immunoSEQ multiplex PCR, and TCRdb's table has in-frame clones only and misses some. Of some 250,000 clones listed, approximately 80% are singletons. The sample comprised peripheral blood. These receptors came from a man aged 55-75 years with acute or convalescent COVID-19. The CDR3 runs from the conserved cysteine through the conserved F or W. Fields, in order: D gene, J gene, V gene, CDR3 DNA, CDR3 protein. The D gene is left open where the match is weak.

d_gene: TRBD2; j_gene: TRBJ2-1; v_gene: TRBV11-2; CDR3nt: TGTGCCAGCAGCTTAGAAGAGCGGGGGAGGTCGGAGCAGTTCTTC; CDR3aa: CASSLEERGRSEQFF
d_gene: NA; j_gene: TRBJ2-7; v_gene: TRBV7-2; CDR3nt: TGTGCCAGCAGTACCCTCCCCGGGGGTCCCTACGAGCAGTACTTC; CDR3aa: CASSTLPGGPYEQYF
d_gene: NA; j_gene: TRBJ2-2; v_gene: TRBV5-6; CDR3nt: TGTGCCAGCAGCTTGGTCAGGGGTAGTTACACCGGGGAGCTGTTTTTT; CDR3aa: CASSLVRGSYTGELFF
d_gene: NA; j_gene: TRBJ2-1; v_gene: TRBV7-9; CDR3nt: TGTGCCAGCAGTCTACCGGGACTTTCCTACAATGAGCAGTTCTTC; CDR3aa: CASSLPGLSYNEQFF
d_gene: NA; j_gene: TRBJ1-5; v_gene: TRBV6-5; CDR3nt: TGTGCCAGCAGACGACAGATTAGCAATCAGCCCCAGCATTTT; CDR3aa: CASRRQISNQPQHF
d_gene: NA; j_gene: TRBJ1-2; v_gene: TRBV12-3/TRBV12-4; CDR3nt: TGTGCCAGCAGTTTAAATGAGGAGAGCTACACCTTC; CDR3aa: CASSLNEESYTF
d_gene: NA; j_gene: TRBJ1-1; v_gene: TRBV9; CDR3nt: TGTGCCAGCAGCGTAGCACCCAGGGCTACTGAAGCTTTCTTT; CDR3aa: CASSVAPRATEAFF
d_gene: TRBD1; j_gene: TRBJ2-5; v_gene: TRBV6-1; CDR3nt: TGTGCCAGCAGAAAAGGGACAGGGGGCCTGGAGACCCAGTACTTC; CDR3aa: CASRKGTGGLETQYF
d_gene: TRBD1; j_gene: TRBJ1-2; v_gene: TRBV3-1/TRBV3-2; CDR3nt: TGTGCCAGCAGCCAGGCCGGGACAGGGAATGGCTACACCTTC; CDR3aa: CASSQAGTGNGYTF
d_gene: TRBD1; j_gene: TRBJ2-3; v_gene: TRBV4-1; CDR3nt: TGCGCCAGCAGAAGATTCTTCCGGGACAGAAGCACAGATACGCAGTATTTT; CDR3aa: CASRRFFRDRSTDTQYF